The clone carrying this T cell receptor beta chain has a handful of counts. Antigen unknown. The sample is drawn from a study of T-cell reconstitution after alpha-beta-depleted transplantation in children. V was pared by 7 bases and J by 3 bases, with 13 bases between. CDR3 length: 13 residues. Study findings and constraints: Newly generated T cells supplied most T-cell counts and diversity one year post-transplant. Some patients' high day-60 TCRbeta diversity was traced to surviving recipient T cells and thymic progenitors. Roughly two months post-transplant, alpha-beta T cells reportedly originated from several hundred graft clones that had expanded.

Molecular barcoding with unique molecular identifiers was used for the TCRbeta library. Each CDR3 protein is one row after TCRdb ran MiXCR on the PCR reads. The sample yields about 980,000 distinct CDR3 sequences, 25% to 35% seen once. The chain links TRBV12-3 or TRBV12-4 to TRBJ2-7, with D possibly TRBD1 on 5 matching bases. The specimen comprised PBMCs, mostly from graft donor cells, sampled 360 days after TCRalphabeta/CD19-depleted stem cell transplant. The clonotype comes from a boy under two years old who had a stem cell transplant for SCID, so the T cells may come from the graft donor. The CDR3 DNA follows: TGTGCCAGCAATCCCCAAGGGGACTACGAGCAGTACTTC. Protein sequence: CASNPQGDYEQYF.